Each of the 23 T cell receptor beta chains below was sequenced from the same sample in a study of T-cell memory formation after mild COVID-19. TCRdb re-analysed the 5' RACE reads in MiXCR, keeping a single row per CDR3 protein. The sample includes roughly 200,000 distinct CDR3 sequences, 20% to 25% of them seen just once. Sequenced input: PBMCs or a T cell subset sorted from them (not recorded which). Receptors were obtained from an adult woman who had mild COVID-19 (a few samples of this study predate the infection). Cell type and time point are not known.

V usage is TRBV24-1 and J usage is TRBJ2-1; maybe TRBD1 (5 bases). Trimming shortened V by 0 bases and J by 15 bases, and 17 bases separated the two germline ends. The CDR3 is made up of 14 amino acids. CDR1 and CDR2 from the germline V gene are KGHDR and SFDVKD. This CDR3 is CATSDLSRAGERFF. CDR3 coding DNA: TGTGCCACCAGTGATTTGAGCAGGGCTGGGGAACGGTTCTTC.

This clonotype was observed a few times. The chain joins TRBV6-1 to TRBJ1-2; possible D gene TRBD1, 6 bases. CDR1 is MNHNS, CDR2 SASEGT, per germline. V lost 5 bases and J 4 bases, leaving 20 bases between the germline ends. The CDR3 sequence is 16 residues long. CDR3 loop: CASSHPPGGQSYGYTF. DNA of the CDR3: TGTGCCAGCAGTCACCCACCTGGGGGACAAAGCTATGGCTACACCTTC.

This clonotype has more than one count but fewer than ten. This sequence joins TRBV19 and TRBJ1-3; D is undetermined. The ends were cut back, 3 bases at V and 0 bases at J, with 12 bases in the middle. The CDR3 is 16 residues long. The germline V gene encodes CDR1 LNHDA and CDR2 SQIVND (reference sequence). This CDR3 is CASSILFGDSGNTIYF. In DNA, the CDR3 is TGTGCCAGTAGTATTTTGTTCGGAGACTCTGGAAACACCATATATTTT.

V and J are TRBV6-5 and TRBJ1-1; the match to TRBD1 covers 7 bases. The germline V gene has CDR1 MNHEY and CDR2 SVGAGI. The CDR3 spans 14 residues. With V trimmed by 6 bases and J by 3 bases, 7 bases remained unmatched. The CDR3 DNA reads as TGTGCCAGCAGATCGACAGGGTGGGACACTGAAGCTTTCTTT. Residues: CASRSTGWDTEAFF.

J is TRBJ1-1 and V is TRBV14; no definite D call. Trimming took off 4 bases at V and 4 bases at J, with 13 bases between the two ends. This CDR3 region has 14 residues. CDR1 and CDR2 from the germline V gene are SGHDN and FVKESK. This CDR3 reads CASSRLEVITEAFF. In nucleotides, the CDR3 is TGTGCCAGCAGCCGACTGGAGGTTATCACTGAAGCTTTCTTT.

V is TRBV6-1 and J is TRBJ1-5; 8 bases map to TRBD1. There are 13 residues in the CDR3. Germline values: CDR1 MNHNS, CDR2 SASEGT. The CDR3 spells CVSLDREGQPQHF. In DNA, the CDR3 is TGTGTCTCCTTGGACAGGGAGGGTCAGCCCCAGCATTTT.

This clonotype was recorded a few times. This chain joins TRBV5-1 and TRBJ1-1, with 7 bases identical to TRBD1. Germline CDR1 and CDR2: SGHRS and YFSETQ. Trimming took 4 bases from V and 6 from J; bases not matched to a gene: 9. This CDR3 is 14 amino acids long. The CDR3 DNA reads TGCGCCAGCAGCCTTTGGGACAGAGATTCTGAAGCTTTCTTT. Translating gives CASSLWDRDSEAFF.

This clonotype was detected a few times. The rearrangement links TRBV6-5 to TRBJ2-1; D is perhaps TRBD1 (5 bases). Germline V gene lookup returns CDR1 MNHEY and CDR2 SVGAGI. The V end was cut by 5 bases, the J end by 8 bases, with 13 bases between. The CDR3 loop spans 13 amino acids. In DNA form, the CDR3 reads TGTGCCAGCAGTAACAGAGTAGGGGATGAGCAGTTCTTC. Its translation is CASSNRVGDEQFF.

This clonotype was observed a handful of times. V and J are TRBV12-3 or TRBV12-4 and TRBJ2-7, with 8 bases matching TRBD1. V gave up 6 bases and J gave up 2 bases; unmatched junction bases: 6. This CDR3 is 14 amino acids long. The chain's CDR3 is CASRPTGGPYEQYF. CDR3 sequence (DNA): TGTGCCAGCAGGCCAACAGGGGGTCCCTACGAGCAGTACTTC.

To note about this clonotype: The junction differs from germline at one of its ends, possibly a read error. This chain links TRBV9 with TRBJ2-3; possible D gene TRBD1, 5 bases. This CDR3 has 11 amino acids. Germline V lookup: CDR1 SGDLS, CDR2 YYNGEE. The CDR3 coding sequence is TGTGCCAGCAGCGCCACAGGTACGCAGTATTTT. Its translation is CASSATGTQYF.

The rearrangement uses TRBV5-1 and TRBJ2-7; 10 bases are a match to TRBD2. With 5 bases clipped from V and 6 bases from J, the junction kept 5 bases outside the gene matches. From germline, CDR1 is SGHRS and CDR2 YFSETQ. The CDR3 runs 13 residues. The CDR3 DNA is TGCGCCAGCAGTGGACTAGCGGACCTCGAGCAGTACTTC. Translating it yields CASSGLADLEQYF. Full variable domain (missing parts from reference TRBV5-1 and TRBJ2-7): KAGVTQTPRYLIKTRGQQVTLSCSPISGHRSVSWYQQTPGQGLQFLFEYFSETQRNKGNFPGRFSGRQFSNSRSEMNVSTLELGDSALYLCASSGLADLEQYFGPGTRLTVT.

The rearrangement links TRBV9 to TRBJ2-3; D gene uncertain. Germline V gene sequence: CDR1 SGDLS, CDR2 YYNGEE. V was pared by 3 bases and J by 4 bases, with 15 bases between. The CDR3 loop spans 15 amino acids. CDR3 DNA: TGTGCCAGCAGCGCGGCACCCTCTCTAGCAGATACGCAGTATTTT. Protein: CASSAAPSLADTQYF.

The genes are TRBV28 and TRBJ1-2; a weak D match, TRBD1 (5 bases). V lost 7 bases, J lost 2 bases, and 20 bases lay in between. The length of the CDR3 is 16 residues. The germline gives CDR1 MDHEN, CDR2 SYDVKM. The chain's CDR3 is CASTERPGTGNYGYTF. The CDR3 bases are TGTGCCAGCACCGAAAGACCCGGGACGGGCAACTATGGCTACACCTTC.

This rearrangement joins TRBV6-1 to TRBJ1-1; D perhaps matches TRBD1 (6 bases). CDR3 size: 11 residues. Germline CDR1 and CDR2: MNHNS and SASEGT. Trimming took 10 bases from V and 4 from J, leaving 10 bases between them. The CDR3 here is CAMTGGTEAFF. The CDR3 region has the DNA TGTGCCATGACAGGTGGCACTGAAGCTTTCTTT.

This clonotype came up a few times. The chain is built from TRBV6-2 or TRBV6-3 and TRBJ2-1, with 8 bases matching TRBD2. The CDR3 is 18 residues long. The germline gives CDR1 MNHEY, CDR2 SVGEGT. Trimming cost V 6 bases and J 3 bases; bases outside gene matches: 16. CDR3 DNA: TGTGCCAGCAGAACCCCGGGACTAGTCCCCTCCCTCTACAATGAGCAGTTCTTC. Translation: CASRTPGLVPSLYNEQFF.

V gene TRBV21-1 combines with J gene TRBJ1-2; the table's D gene call, TRBD1, was not cross checked with the DNA. TRBV21-1 is a pseudogene segment. The CDR3 covers 20 residues. The CDR3 reads CASSKVGGQGCTTTNYGYTF. The CDR3 coding sequence is TGTGCCAGCAGCAAAGTCGGGGGACAGGGATGTACGACTACTAACTATGGCTACACCTTC.

This clonotype was seen a few times. The chain combines TRBV12-3 or TRBV12-4 with TRBJ2-7, with a tentative D call TRBD2 (6 bases). V lost 4 bases to trimming and J lost 1 base, with 14 bases between them. The CDR3 extends over 15 amino acids. The CDR3 protein is CASSSWRGGSYEQYF. CDR3 DNA: TGTGCCAGCAGTTCGTGGCGGGGTGGGTCCTACGAGCAGTACTTC.

The rearrangement links TRBV3-1 to TRBJ2-5; 9 bases fit TRBD2. Germline CDR1 and CDR2: LGHDT and YNNKEL (reference sequence). V shed 3 bases and J 3 bases; nucleotides not matched to a gene: 8. The CDR3 consists of 16 residues. For the CDR3, the DNA is TGTGCCAGCAGCCACCCTGCGGCTAGCGGGGAAGAGACCCAGTACTTC. This encodes CASSHPAASGEETQYF.

V and J are TRBV5-5 and TRBJ2-7, with 7 positions matching TRBD2. CDR3 length: 13 residues. Trimming cost V 1 base and J 3 bases; bases outside gene matches: 1. The germline V gene has CDR1 SGHKS and CDR2 YYEKEE (reference sequence). Here the CDR3 DNA reads TGTGCCAGCAGCTTGACTAGCGTCTACGAGCAGTACTTC. Protein: CASSLTSVYEQYF. Full variable domain (rest looked up from reference TRBV5-5 and TRBJ2-7): DAGVTQSPTHLIKTRGQQVTLRCSPISGHKSVSWYQQVLGQGPQFIFQYYEKEERGRGNFPDRFSARQFPNYSSELNVNALLLGDSALYLCASSLTSVYEQYFGPGTRLTVT.

The gene calls are TRBV12-3 or TRBV12-4 and TRBJ2-7, with TRBD1 matching 9 bases. This CDR3 spans 14 amino acids. The junction had 10 bases not matched to a gene; V was cut back by 6 bases and J by 7 bases. The CDR3: CASSPGQGSLEQYF. DNA of the CDR3: TGTGCCAGCAGCCCGGGACAGGGTAGTTTGGAGCAGTACTTC.

In its sample, this clonotype is medium-sized. This rearrangement joins TRBV24-1 to TRBJ2-1, with 9 bases matching TRBD1. The trim removed 7 bases at V and 3 bases at J, leaving 6 bases unmatched. The V gene's germline CDR1 is KGHDR and CDR2 SFDVKD. CDR3 size: 15 residues. CDR3 region: CATSPRDRDYNEQFF. The CDR3 nucleotides are TGTGCCACCAGCCCCCGGGACAGGGACTACAATGAGCAGTTCTTC.

This clonotype appeared a few times. The chain couples TRBV6-5 to TRBJ1-1; D is uncertain. The CDR3 spans 11 residues. V was pared by 4 bases and J by 4 bases, with 4 bases between. Germline-derived CDR1 and CDR2 are MNHEY and SVGAGI. CDR3 amino acids: CASSFRTEAFF. In nucleotides, the CDR3 is TGTGCCAGCAGTTTCCGCACTGAAGCTTTCTTT.

This clonotype appeared a few times. J is TRBJ1-1 and V is TRBV29-1; 11 bases line up with TRBD1. The germline V gene encodes CDR1 SQVTM and CDR2 ANQGSEA. The CDR3 is made up of 13 amino acids. Trimming removed 7 bases from V and 6 bases from J; junction bases left unmatched: 7. The CDR3 protein is CSGSDRGLAEAFF. In nucleotides, the CDR3 is TGCAGCGGATCGGACAGGGGGCTAGCTGAAGCTTTCTTT.